This T cell receptor beta chain was sequenced in a study of CD8+ T cells in alopecia areata (dated by TCRdb to the late 2010s). About the investigation overall: The treated patients, all with moderate-to-severe alopecia areata, were enrolled in an open-label pilot trial of oral tofacitinib given at 5 to 10 mg twice daily. Tofacitinib was administered for 6 to 18 months, and 6 months of follow-up off drug were then conducted to assess delayed response and recurrence. To study T cell clonal expansion in alopecia areata, the researchers applied high-throughput TCRbeta sequencing to both the C3H/HeJ mouse model and human patients. On the human side, TCRbeta sequencing was run on scalp tissue and on sorted CD4+ and CD8+ peripheral blood T cells from healthy controls and from alopecia areata patients with either patchy or totalis/universalis disease. Tofacitinib-treated patients had biopsies at baseline and at 4 and 24 weeks of treatment, with a later scalp biopsy in several patients. Clonality in the scalp was compared among normal scalp (n=4), patchy alopecia areata scalp (n=8), and alopecia totalis/universalis scalp (n=8). RNA was obtained with the PAXgene miRNA kit for fixed scalp, the miRNeasy kit for PBMCs, and the RNeasy kit for mouse skin. TCRbeta CDR3 regions were amplified by immunoSEQ multiplex PCR using 35 Vbeta forward and 13 Jbeta reverse primers. The paper as a whole reports these results and caveats: Scalp TCR repertoire analysis is complicated because resident alphabeta T cells in normal human skin are also sequenced, whereas mouse skin is dominated by gammadelta T cells. Compared with mice, TCR sequences shared between patients were less clear, possibly partly because of HLA diversity across the patient population. Compared with normal scalp, lesional scalp, particularly in alopecia totalis/universalis, had higher clonality and more expanded CD8+ clones, which suggests antigenic drive.

The receptor library was made with the immunoSEQ multiplex PCR assay. RNA was extracted from all samples and reverse transcribed into cDNA, which served as template for TCR sequencing. SuperScript III was used to make first-strand cDNA, primed with a 2:1 mix of oligo-dT and random hexamers. A synthetic immune receptor repertoire was used to measure amplification bias, and any remaining bias was corrected computationally. Per the source publication's procedure: Raw reads were preprocessed to remove errors, and CDR3 was defined according to IMGT conventions as the region from the conserved cysteine to phenylalanine. Clonality was computed as 1 minus the Shannon entropy, with the entropy normalized by log2 of the number of productive unique TCRs. CD4 or CD8 identity of scalp clones was inferred by cross-referencing scalp TCRbeta sequences with sorted blood CD4 and CD8 repertoires. Held by TCRdb, this immuneACCESS table contains in-frame sequences only and omits some clones. Under half of the omission traces to an unresolved V gene where checked; the cause of the rest is unknown. That table furnishes V, J and clone size, whereas the DNA furnished D and trimming. A total of under 250,000 clones appear in this sample, approximately 61% of them only once. Together, the top ten hold around 0.46% of the sample.

A word on this clone: It lacks a known antigen. Per-base quality was not reported, and no clone a single base away is much larger than it.

Reading the germline V gene gives CDR1 SGHVS and CDR2 FQNEAQ. From the cysteine through the phenylalanine, the CDR3 covers 13 amino acids. Just the 39-base CDR3 DNA is kept, in frame starting at base 1. V is reduced by 3 bases and J by 2 bases, leaving a spacing of 5 bases between them. The sample's time point, from its label and the paper: baseline before oral tofacitinib. Lesional scalp punch biopsies and peripheral blood were collected from alopecia areata patients. PBMCs were isolated by density centrifugation and stained for CD3, CD4 and CD8, and CD4+ and CD8+ T cells were sorted on a FACSAria. This specimen was CD4+ T cells sorted from blood, taken at week 0. The sequence was collected from a human donor with alopecia areata. Rearrangement joined TRBV7-8 to TRBJ1-5, with no reliable assignment of the D segment. The CDR3 reads as follows: CASSFQGNQPQHF. The nucleotide sequence reads TGTGCCAGCAGCTTCCAGGGCAATCAGCCCCAGCATTTT.